The rows below give T cell receptor beta chains drawn from one sample of a study of beta chain features in type 1 diabetes. Here immunoSEQ multiplex PCR was the method, and the copy in TCRdb shows in-frame clones only, minus some. Among 500,000 to 700,000 clones listed, about 14% were seen once. Material for sequencing was naive CD4+ T cells from blood. The source is a man younger than 30 in good health. CDR3s leave out the opening cysteine and the closing phenylalanine or tryptophan. The D gene is left open where the match is weak.

d_gene,j_gene,v_gene,CDR3aa
-,TRBJ2-7,TRBV4-1,ASSQEALSAYEQY
-,TRBJ1-6,TRBV30,AWSERRGGFWDSPLH
-,TRBJ1-2,TRBV28,ASSLRTLNYGYT
TRBD1,TRBJ1-6,TRBV5-1,ASSYRTGGYNSPLH
-,TRBJ1-5,TRBV7-9,ASSFSGLGGYGNQPQH
-,TRBJ2-3,TRBV25-1,ASGIGGSTDTQY
TRBD1,TRBJ2-2,TRBV5-1,ASRNQGQGKTNTGELF
TRBD1,TRBJ1-1,TRBV10-3,AISGQGDTEAF
TRBD2,TRBJ2-1,TRBV19,ASRTGTTSSYNEQF
-,TRBJ1-6,TRBV30,AWTAARGPYNSPLH